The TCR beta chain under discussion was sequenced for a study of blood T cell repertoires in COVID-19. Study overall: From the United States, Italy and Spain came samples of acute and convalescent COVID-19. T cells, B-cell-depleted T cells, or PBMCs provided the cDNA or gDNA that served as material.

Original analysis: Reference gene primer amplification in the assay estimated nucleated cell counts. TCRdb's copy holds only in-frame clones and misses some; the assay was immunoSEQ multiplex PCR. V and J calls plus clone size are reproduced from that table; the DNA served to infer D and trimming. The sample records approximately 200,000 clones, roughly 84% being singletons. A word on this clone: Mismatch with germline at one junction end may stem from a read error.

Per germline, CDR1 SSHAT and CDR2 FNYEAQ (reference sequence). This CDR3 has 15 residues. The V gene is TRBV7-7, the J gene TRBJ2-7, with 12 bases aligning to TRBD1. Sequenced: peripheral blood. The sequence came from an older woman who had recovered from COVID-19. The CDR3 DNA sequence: TGTGCTAGCAGCTTAGGGACAGGGGGCGCCTACGAGCAGTACTTC. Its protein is CASSLGTGGAYEQYF.